The clone carrying this TCR beta chain was observed at least ten times. Its antigen is as yet unknown. The CDR3 has 13 residues. Germline lookup yields CDR1 SNHLY and CDR2 FYNNEI. These data come from a study of T cell repertoires in cytomegalovirus infection. Notes on the study in general: The cumulative frequency of public TCR beta families distinguished individuals who carried CMV together with the relevant HLA. HLA-C-restricted CMV-specific TCR beta clonotypes prevailed in the ex vivo response.

One entry per CDR3 protein, called by TCRdb with MiXCR from the reads. The table includes about 130,000 distinct CDR3 sequences, 32% detected once. V and J are TRBV2 and TRBJ2-3; the D gene is possibly TRBD2 (6 bases). The input for sequencing was CD8+ T cells from cultured PBMCs, taken from culture after CMV antigen stimulation. The TCR originated in a human donor in good health (CMV status not recorded). Some clones in this sample may be carry-over from other donors' samples. The CDR3 DNA follows: TGTGGATGGGGAGGTCGGGTCGCAGATACGCAGTATTTT. Its translation is CGWGGRVADTQYF.